A single count supports the clone carrying this T cell receptor beta chain. The record originates from a study of blood T cell repertoires in COVID-19. Study details: PBMCs, B-cell-depleted T cells, or T cells provided the cDNA or gDNA that made up the material.

The V and J ends lost 5 bases and 4 bases respectively, with 15 bases between them. This CDR3 has 15 amino acids. Germline CDR1 reads MDHEN; CDR2 reads SYDVKM. As processed by the authors: Amplification with reference gene primers provided the estimates of nucleated cell counts. Some clones are missing from TCRdb's copy, which holds only in-frame ones; the method was immunoSEQ multiplex PCR. V and J calls plus clone size are reproduced from that table; the DNA served to infer D and trimming. The sample records 90,000 or so clones, 90% being singletons. The chain carries TRBV28 and TRBJ1-3; weak D call: TRBD1 (6 bases). Sequenced sample: peripheral blood. The TCR sequence derives from an elderly woman with active or convalescent COVID-19. The CDR3 spells CASSLTGSEGNTIYF. The CDR3 DNA is TGTGCCAGCAGTCTTACAGGGTCGGAGGGAAACACCATATATTTT.